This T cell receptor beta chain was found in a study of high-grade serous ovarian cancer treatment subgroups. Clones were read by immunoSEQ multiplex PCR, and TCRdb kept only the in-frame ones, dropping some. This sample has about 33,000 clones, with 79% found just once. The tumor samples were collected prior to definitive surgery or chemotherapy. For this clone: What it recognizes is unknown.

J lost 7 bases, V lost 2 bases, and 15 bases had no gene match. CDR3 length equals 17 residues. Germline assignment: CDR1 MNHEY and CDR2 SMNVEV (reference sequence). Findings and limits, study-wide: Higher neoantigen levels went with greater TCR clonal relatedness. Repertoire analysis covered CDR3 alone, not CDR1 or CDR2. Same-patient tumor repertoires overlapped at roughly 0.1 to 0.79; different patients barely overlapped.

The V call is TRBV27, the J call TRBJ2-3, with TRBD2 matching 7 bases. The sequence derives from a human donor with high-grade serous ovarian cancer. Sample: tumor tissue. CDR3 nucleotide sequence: TGTGCCAGCAGTTTAATCGGGGGGAGAGGTATGGGCTATACGCAGTATTTT. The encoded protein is CASSLIGGRGMGYTQYF.